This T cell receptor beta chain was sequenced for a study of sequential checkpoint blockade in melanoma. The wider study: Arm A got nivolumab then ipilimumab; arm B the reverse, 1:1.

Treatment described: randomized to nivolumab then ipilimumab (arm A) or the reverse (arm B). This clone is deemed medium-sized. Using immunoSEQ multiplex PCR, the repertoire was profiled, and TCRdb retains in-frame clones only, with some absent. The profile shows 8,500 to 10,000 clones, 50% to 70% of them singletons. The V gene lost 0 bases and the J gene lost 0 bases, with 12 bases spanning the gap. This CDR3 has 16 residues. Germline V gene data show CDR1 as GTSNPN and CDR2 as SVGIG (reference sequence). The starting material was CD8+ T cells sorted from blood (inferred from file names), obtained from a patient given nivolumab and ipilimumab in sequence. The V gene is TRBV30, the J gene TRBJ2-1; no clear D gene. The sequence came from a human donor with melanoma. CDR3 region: CAWSVLYRSSYNEQFF. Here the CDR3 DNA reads TGTGCCTGGAGTGTACTTTACCGGAGCTCCTACAATGAGCAGTTCTTC.